This T cell receptor beta chain was profiled in a study of T cell responses to AZD1222 COVID-19 vaccine. Germline CDR1 and CDR2: LGHDT and YNNKEL (reference sequence). The CDR3 runs 16 residues. Trimming removed 0 bases from V and 0 bases from J, with 9 bases in between. Profiled with immunoSEQ multiplex PCR; TCRdb holds only in-frame clones, not every one. The profile shows approximately 170,000 clones, 80% to 90% of them singletons. Of note for this clone: The antigen remains undetermined.

Study-level findings and limits: Researchers report vaccine-associated CD4 TCRs spanning spike, with dominance at 160-218 and 743-854. Increases in Spike-specific TCR breadth and depth were seen after two AZD1222 doses. Most donors were white British, females outnumbered males, and clonal diversity was possibly underestimated. Repertoire sampling happened only post peak T cell response.

The J gene is TRBJ2-1, the V gene TRBV3-1 (or the pseudogene TRBV3-2); D perhaps matches TRBD2 (6 bases). The specimen was peripheral blood, collected on day 0 of AZD1222 vaccination. The sequence was collected from an adult in good health. CDR3 sequence: CASSQERDFSYNEQFF. The CDR3 DNA sequence: TGTGCCAGCAGCCAAGAAAGGGACTTCTCCTACAATGAGCAGTTCTTC.